The sequence of this T cell receptor beta chain was determined in a study of CXCR3-negative and CXCR3-positive naive CD8 T cells. Germline V CDR1 and CDR2: SGHRS, YFSETQ. CDR3 length: 15 amino acids. Notes on this clonotype: Its cognate antigen is unknown.

Study results and caveats: TRBV-TRBJ usage matched between naive CXCR3-negative and CXCR3-positive cells but not between memory cells. Naive subsets had comparable surface CD5, so TRB CDR3 properties gauged TCR strength.

In preparing the TRB cDNA libraries, 5' RACE with UMI labels was used. TCRdb reprocessed the 5' RACE reads and stores each CDR3 protein as one record, lacking DNA. This table lists 35,000 to 45,000 distinct CDR3 sequences. The TCR sequence derives from a human donor in good health. Some clones in this sample may be carry-over from other donors' samples. Sequencing input: naive CXCR3- CD8+ T cells from blood. Subset: CD45RO-CCR7+CD27+CD95- naive CD8+ T cells lacking CXCR3 (TNR3-). This chain connects TRBV5-1 to TRBJ2-7; without DNA, the TCRdb call of TRBD2 cannot be checked. The CDR3 loop reads CASSFDPGLSYEQYF.